The subject of this entry is one T cell receptor (beta chain). What it recognizes is unknown. This specimen comes from a study of cytomegalovirus exposure and HLA in healthy donors. Study-level results: Other equally common chains were less clonally expanded than HLA-associated TCR beta chains, a later analysis showed.

13 Jbeta primers and 60 Vbeta primers were used for the PCR. Generated by immunoSEQ multiplex PCR, the TCRdb table keeps only in-frame clones and is missing some. The record lists about 140,000 clones, of which the ten most abundant hold 2.2%. The receptor's source is a woman aged 18-29 years in good health and CMV-seronegative. The specimen was PBMCs.

The DNA of the CDR3 is TGTGCCAGCAGTTCCCAGACTGGGAATCAGCCCCAGCATTTT. It translates to CASSSQTGNQPQHF. This chain links TRBV6-5 with TRBJ1-5, with D unclear. This CDR3 contains 14 residues. Trimming took 4 bases from V and 4 from J, leaving 11 bases between them. Germline CDR1 is MNHEY and CDR2 is SVGAGI.